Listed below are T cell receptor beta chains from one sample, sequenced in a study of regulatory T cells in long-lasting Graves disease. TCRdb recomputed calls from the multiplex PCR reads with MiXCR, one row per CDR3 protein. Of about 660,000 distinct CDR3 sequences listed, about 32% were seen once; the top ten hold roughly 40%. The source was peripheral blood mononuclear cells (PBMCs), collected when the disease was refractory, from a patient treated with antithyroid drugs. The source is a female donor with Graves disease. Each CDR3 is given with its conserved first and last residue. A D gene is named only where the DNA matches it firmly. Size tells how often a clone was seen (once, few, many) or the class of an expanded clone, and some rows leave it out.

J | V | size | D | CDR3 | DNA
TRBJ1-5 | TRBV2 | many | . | CASDSGLAGNQPQHF | TGTGCCAGCGATTCTGGACTAGCTGGCAATCAGCCCCAGCATTTT
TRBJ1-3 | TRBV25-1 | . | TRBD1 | CASSARQDRNSGNTIYF | TGTGCCAGCAGTGCTCGCCAGGACAGGAACTCTGGAAACACCATATATTTT
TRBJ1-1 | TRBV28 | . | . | CASSLPGRAEAFF | TGTGCCAGCAGTTTGCCCGGGAGAGCTGAAGCTTTCTTT
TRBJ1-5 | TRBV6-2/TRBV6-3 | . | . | CASSYGGADNQPQHF | TGTGCCAGCAGTTACGGGGGGGCTGACAATCAGCCCCAGCATTTT
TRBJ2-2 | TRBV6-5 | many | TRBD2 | CASSYSVGAGDTGELFF | TGTGCCAGCAGTTACTCGGTCGGGGCGGGGGACACCGGGGAGCTGTTTTTT
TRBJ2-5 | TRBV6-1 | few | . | CASSTPRRQETQYF | TGTGCCAGCAGCACTCCTCGACGACAAGAGACCCAGTACTTC
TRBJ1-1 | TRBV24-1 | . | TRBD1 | CATSDGTGWDTEAFF | TGTGCCACCAGTGATGGGACAGGTTGGGACACTGAAGCTTTCTTT
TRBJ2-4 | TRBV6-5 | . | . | CASSYSQGFLAKNIQYF | TGTGCCAGCAGTTACTCCCAGGGATTTCTAGCCAAAAACATTCAGTACTTC
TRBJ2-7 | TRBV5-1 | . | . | CASSLPSGDYEQYF | TGCGCCAGCAGCTTACCATCAGGGGACTACGAGCAGTACTTC
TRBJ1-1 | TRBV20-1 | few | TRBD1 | CSAQDRGSGYTEAFF | TGCAGTGCTCAAGACAGGGGTAGTGGATACACTGAAGCTTTCTTT
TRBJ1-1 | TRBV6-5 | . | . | CASSYVAKNTEAFF | TGTGCCAGCAGTTACGTCGCGAAGAACACTGAAGCTTTCTTT
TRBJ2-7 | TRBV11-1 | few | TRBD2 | CASSLEREIDEQYF | TGTGCCAGCAGCTTAGAGCGGGAGATCGACGAGCAGTACTTC
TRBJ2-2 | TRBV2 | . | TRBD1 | CASSRDRGTTGELFF | TGTGCCAGCAGTCGGGACAGGGGAACTACCGGGGAGCTGTTTTTT
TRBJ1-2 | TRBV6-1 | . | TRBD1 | CASRDRVNYGYTF | TGTGCCAGCAGGGACAGGGTGAACTATGGCTACACCTTC
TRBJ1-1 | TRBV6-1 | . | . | CASSDRFNTEAFF | TGTGCCAGCAGTGACAGGTTTAACACTGAAGCTTTCTTT
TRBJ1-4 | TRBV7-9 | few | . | CASSTPGPSWGATNEKLFF | TGTGCCAGCAGCACCCCGGGACCCTCGTGGGGGGCAACTAATGAAAAACTGTTTTTT
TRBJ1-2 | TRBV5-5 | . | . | CASVQWGVGDYGYTF | TGTGCCAGCGTTCAATGGGGGGTCGGGGACTATGGCTACACCTTC
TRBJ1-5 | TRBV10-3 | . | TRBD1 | CAISDGTGSLNQPQHF | TGTGCCATCAGTGACGGGACAGGGAGTCTCAATCAGCCCCAGCATTTT
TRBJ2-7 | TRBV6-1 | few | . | CASSGGQRLEQYF | TGTGCCAGCAGTGGCGGACAACGGCTGGAGCAGTACTTC
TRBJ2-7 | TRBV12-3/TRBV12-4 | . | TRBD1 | CASSLKFLDRGTPREQYF | TGTGCCAGCAGTTTAAAGTTCCTAGACAGGGGAACCCCCCGCGAGCAGTACTTC
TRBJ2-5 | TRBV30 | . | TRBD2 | CAWSAGLAGGETQYF | TGTGCCTGGAGTGCTGGACTAGCGGGAGGCGAGACCCAGTACTTC
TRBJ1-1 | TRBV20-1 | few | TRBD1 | CSAYDPGQGNTEAFF | TGCAGTGCTTACGACCCGGGACAGGGGAACACTGAAGCTTTCTTT
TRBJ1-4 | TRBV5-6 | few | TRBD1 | CASSLDRGVEKLFF | TGTGCCAGCAGCTTAGACAGGGGAGTTGAAAAACTGTTTTTT
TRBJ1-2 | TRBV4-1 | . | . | CASSQGSLGFYGYTF | TGCGCCAGCAGCCAAGGCAGCCTAGGGTTCTATGGCTACACCTTC
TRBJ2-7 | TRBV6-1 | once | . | CASSGGTYLYEQYF | TGTGCCAGCAGTGGAGGGACTTACCTTTACGAGCAGTACTTC
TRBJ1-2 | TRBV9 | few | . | CASSVADWTASNYGYTF | TGTGCCAGCAGCGTAGCTGACTGGACAGCGAGTAACTATGGCTACACCTTC
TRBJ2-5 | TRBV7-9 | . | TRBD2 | CASSLSGSVGETQYF | TGTGCCAGCAGCTTGAGCGGGAGCGTAGGCGAGACCCAGTACTTC
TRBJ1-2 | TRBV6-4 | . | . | CASSEDSVGGYTF | TGTGCCAGCAGTGAGGACAGCGTGGGGGGCTACACCTTC
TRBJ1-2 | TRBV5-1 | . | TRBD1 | CASSPDRLIGSYTF | TGCGCCAGCAGCCCGGACAGGTTGATAGGTAGCTACACCTTC
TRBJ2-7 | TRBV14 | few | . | CASSQILSGEQYF | TGTGCCAGCAGCCAAATACTAAGCGGTGAGCAGTACTTC
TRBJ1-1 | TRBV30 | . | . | CVWSVDRDTEAFF | TGTGTCTGGAGTGTAGACAGAGACACTGAAGCTTTCTTT
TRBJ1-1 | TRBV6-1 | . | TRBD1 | CASSPHRGLSNTEAFF | TGTGCCAGCAGTCCACACAGGGGGCTCTCGAACACTGAAGCTTTCTTT
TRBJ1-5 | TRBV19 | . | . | CASSMRPGLYSNQPQHF | TGTGCCAGTAGTATGAGGCCGGGGTTGTATAGCAATCAGCCCCAGCATTTT
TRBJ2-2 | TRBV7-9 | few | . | CASSLVQATGELFF | TGTGCCAGCAGCTTAGTCCAGGCCACCGGGGAGCTGTTTTTT
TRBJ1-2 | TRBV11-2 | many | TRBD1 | CASTMDRGEGYTF | TGTGCCAGCACCATGGACAGGGGTGAGGGCTACACCTTC
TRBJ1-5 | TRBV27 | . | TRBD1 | CASSLHRGQPQHF | TGTGCCAGCAGTTTACACAGGGGTCAGCCCCAGCATTTT
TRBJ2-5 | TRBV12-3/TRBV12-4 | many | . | CASSLRKAPLEF | TGTGCCAGCAGTTTACGTAAAGCGCCCCTTGAGTTC
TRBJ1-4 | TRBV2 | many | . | CASSEDRATNEKLFF | TGTGCCAGCAGTGAAGACAGGGCAACTAATGAAAAACTGTTTTTT
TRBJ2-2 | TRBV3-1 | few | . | CASSQDRTGELFF | TGTGCCAGCAGCCAAGATCGCACCGGGGAGCTGTTTTTT
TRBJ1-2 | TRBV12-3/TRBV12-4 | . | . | CASSLSGERPYGYTF | TGTGCCAGCAGTTTAAGCGGGGAGAGGCCCTATGGCTACACCTTC
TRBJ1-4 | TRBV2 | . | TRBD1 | CASNRDRGGEKLFF | TGTGCCAGCAATAGGGACAGGGGTGGTGAAAAACTGTTTTTT
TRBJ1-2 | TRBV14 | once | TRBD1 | CASSLTGGEGYTF | TGTGCCAGCAGCCTGACAGGGGGAGAGGGCTACACCTTC
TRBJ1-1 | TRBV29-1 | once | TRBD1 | CSVAGGYTEAFF | TGCAGCGTAGCAGGGGGCTACACTGAAGCTTTCTTT
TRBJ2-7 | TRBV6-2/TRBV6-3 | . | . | CASKTFGAYEQYF | TGTGCCAGCAAAACCTTTGGGGCCTACGAGCAGTACTTC
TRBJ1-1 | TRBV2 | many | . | CASSLSRKNTEAFF | TGTGCCAGCAGTCTTAGTCGAAAGAACACTGAAGCTTTCTTT